This T cell receptor beta chain was captured by sequencing in a study of CD8 T cells in ankylosing spondylitis. General observations from the study: Seemingly characteristic of ankylosing spondylitis blood was a TCR beta motif consisting of roughly 8 highly homologous variants.

MiXCR was run by TCRdb on the 5' RACE reads, yielding one entry per CDR3 protein. The sample shows around 130,000 distinct CDR3 sequences, 15% to 20% of them seen only once. V lost 2 bases to trimming and J lost 4 bases; unmatched junction nucleotides: 1. Germline loops: CDR1 MNHEY, CDR2 SVGAGI. The CDR3 consists of 13 residues. This clonotype was counted between two and nine times. Its antigen is still unknown. The chain is built from TRBV6-5 and TRBJ2-7, with 8 bases fitting TRBD2. The sequence derives from a male donor with ankylosing spondylitis. Material: blood, either unsorted or a sorted T cell fraction (not recorded which). CDR3 region: CASSYIAGYEQYF. The CDR3 DNA reads as TGTGCCAGCAGTTACATAGCGGGGTACGAGCAGTACTTC.